At least ten counts were recorded for the clone carrying this TCR beta chain. Its antigen is unidentified. The CDR3 covers 12 residues. Trimming stripped 8 bases from V and 7 bases from J, with 15 bases between. Germline V lookup: CDR1 SGHRS, CDR2 YFSETQ. One entry per CDR3 protein, called by TCRdb with MiXCR from the 5' RACE reads. Found here are roughly 250,000 distinct CDR3 sequences, 7.5% to 9% of them singletons; the top ten hold approximately 7%. The source of the sample is a study of CD8 T cells in ankylosing spondylitis. Overall study results and limits: Reportedly, significant enrichment of disease-linked clones occurred in matched ankylosing spondylitis synovial fluid. A TCR beta motif of 7 or 8 highly homologous variants appeared characteristic of ankylosing spondylitis blood.

This sequence was found in a male donor with ankylosing spondylitis or in good health (not recorded which). The sequenced sample consisted of blood, either unsorted or a sorted T cell fraction (not recorded which). The chain joins TRBV5-1 to TRBJ1-1; tentative D call: TRBD1 (6 bases). In DNA form, the CDR3 reads TGCGCCAGTTCGACAGGAGCATTTGAAGCTTTCTTT. Translation gives CASSTGAFEAFF.